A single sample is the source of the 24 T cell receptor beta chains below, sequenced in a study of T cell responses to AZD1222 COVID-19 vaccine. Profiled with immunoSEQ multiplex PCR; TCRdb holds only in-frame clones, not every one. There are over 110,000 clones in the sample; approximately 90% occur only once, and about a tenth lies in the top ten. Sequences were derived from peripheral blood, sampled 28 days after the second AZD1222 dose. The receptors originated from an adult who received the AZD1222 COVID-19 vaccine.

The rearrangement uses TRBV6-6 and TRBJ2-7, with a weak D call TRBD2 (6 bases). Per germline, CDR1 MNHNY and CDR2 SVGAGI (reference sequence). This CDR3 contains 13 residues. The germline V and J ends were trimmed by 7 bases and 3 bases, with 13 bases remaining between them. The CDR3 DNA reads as TGTGCCAGCACCGACGGGGGTCGCTACGAGCAGTACTTC. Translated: CASTDGGRYEQYF.

The CDR3 loop reads CASSFYQDTRTEAFF. CDR3 coding DNA: TGTGCCAGCAGCTTTTATCAGGATACGAGGACTGAAGCTTTCTTT. V and J are TRBV27 and TRBJ1-1; unclear D gene. The CDR3 is made up of 15 amino acids. V lost 6 bases to trimming and J lost 5 bases, with 19 bases between them. Per germline, CDR1 MNHEY and CDR2 SMNVEV (reference sequence).

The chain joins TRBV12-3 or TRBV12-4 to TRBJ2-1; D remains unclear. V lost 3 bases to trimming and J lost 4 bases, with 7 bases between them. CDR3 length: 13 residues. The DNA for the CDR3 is TGTGCCAGCAGTTTCGTGCGGTACAATGAGCAGTTCTTC. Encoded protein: CASSFVRYNEQFF.

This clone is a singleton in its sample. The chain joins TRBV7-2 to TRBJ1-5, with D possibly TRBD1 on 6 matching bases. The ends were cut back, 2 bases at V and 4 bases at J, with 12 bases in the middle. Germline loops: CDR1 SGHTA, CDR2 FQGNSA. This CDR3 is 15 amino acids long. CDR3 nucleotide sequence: TGTGCCAGCAGCTTAACGCGGCAGGGGAATCAGCCCCAGCATTTT. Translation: CASSLTRQGNQPQHF.

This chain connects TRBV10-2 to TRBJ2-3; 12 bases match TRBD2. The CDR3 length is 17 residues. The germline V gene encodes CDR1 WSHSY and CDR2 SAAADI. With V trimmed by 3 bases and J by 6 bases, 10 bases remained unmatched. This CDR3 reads CASSDFLAGGRGDTQYF. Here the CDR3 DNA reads TGCGCCAGCAGTGATTTTCTAGCGGGAGGGCGGGGGGATACGCAGTATTTT.

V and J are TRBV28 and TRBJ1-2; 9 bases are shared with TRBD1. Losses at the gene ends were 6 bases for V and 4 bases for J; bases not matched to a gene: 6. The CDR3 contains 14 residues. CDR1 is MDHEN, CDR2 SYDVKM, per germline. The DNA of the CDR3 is TGTGCCAGCAGACCGGGACAGGGTAGCTATGGCTACACCTTC. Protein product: CASRPGQGSYGYTF.

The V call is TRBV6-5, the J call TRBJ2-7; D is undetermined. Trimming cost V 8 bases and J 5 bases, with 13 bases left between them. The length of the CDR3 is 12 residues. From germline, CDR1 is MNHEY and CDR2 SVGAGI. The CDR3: CASPTPFHEQYV. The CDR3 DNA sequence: TGTGCCAGCCCAACCCCCTTCCACGAGCAGTACGTC.

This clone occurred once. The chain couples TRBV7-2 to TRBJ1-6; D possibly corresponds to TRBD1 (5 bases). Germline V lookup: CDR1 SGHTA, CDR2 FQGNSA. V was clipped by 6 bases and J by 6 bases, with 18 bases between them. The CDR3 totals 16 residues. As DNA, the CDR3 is TGTGCCAGCAGTCCCCGTCCCGGGGCGGGTAATTCACCCCTCCACTTT. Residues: CASSPRPGAGNSPLHF.

The CDR3 DNA reads as TGTGCCAGCAGTTTATTCCCAAATTCACCCCTCCACTTT. It is translated as CASSLFPNSPLHF. The V and J genes are TRBV27 and TRBJ1-6; D not certain. Germline V lookup: CDR1 MNHEY, CDR2 SMNVEV (reference sequence). The V gene lost 1 base and the J gene lost 7 bases, with 5 bases spanning the gap. The length of the CDR3 is 13 residues.

The CDR3 nucleotides are TGTGCCAGTAGTATCACCGGGGTGAGCACTGAAGCTTTCTTT. Residues: CASSITGVSTEAFF. This rearrangement joins TRBV19 to TRBJ1-1, with D uncertain. The germline V and J ends were trimmed by 3 bases and 4 bases, with 12 bases remaining between them. Germline-derived CDR1 and CDR2 are LNHDA and SQIVND (reference sequence). The CDR3 loop spans 14 amino acids.

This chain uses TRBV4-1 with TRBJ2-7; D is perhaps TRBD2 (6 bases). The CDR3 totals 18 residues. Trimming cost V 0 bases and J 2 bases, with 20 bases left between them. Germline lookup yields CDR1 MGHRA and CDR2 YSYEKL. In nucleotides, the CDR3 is TGCGCCAGCAGCCAAGATCTGAGGTATCAAACGGGAGCCTACGAGCAGTACTTC. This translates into CASSQDLRYQTGAYEQYF.

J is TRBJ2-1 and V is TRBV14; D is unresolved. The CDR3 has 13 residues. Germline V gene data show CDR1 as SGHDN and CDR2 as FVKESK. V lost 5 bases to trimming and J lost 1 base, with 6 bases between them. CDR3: CASSKGSYNEQFF. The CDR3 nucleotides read TGTGCCAGCAGCAAAGGATCCTACAATGAGCAGTTCTTC.

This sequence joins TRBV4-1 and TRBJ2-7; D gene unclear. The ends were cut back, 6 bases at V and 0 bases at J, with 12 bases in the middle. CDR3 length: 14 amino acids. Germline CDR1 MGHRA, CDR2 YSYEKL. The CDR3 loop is CASRYDIGSYEQYF. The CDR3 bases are TGCGCCAGCAGATACGACATCGGCTCCTACGAGCAGTACTTC.

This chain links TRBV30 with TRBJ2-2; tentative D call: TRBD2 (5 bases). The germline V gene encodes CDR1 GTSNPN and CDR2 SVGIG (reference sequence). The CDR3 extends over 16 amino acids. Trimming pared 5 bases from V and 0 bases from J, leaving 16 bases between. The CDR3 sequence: CAWFPGWKTNTGELFF. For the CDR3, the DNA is TGTGCCTGGTTCCCGGGGTGGAAGACGAACACCGGGGAGCTGTTTTTT.

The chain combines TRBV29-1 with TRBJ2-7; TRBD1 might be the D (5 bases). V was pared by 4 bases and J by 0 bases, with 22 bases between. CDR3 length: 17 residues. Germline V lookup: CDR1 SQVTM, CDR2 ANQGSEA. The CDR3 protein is CSVGYFDLDTSSYEQYF. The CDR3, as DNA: TGCAGCGTTGGATATTTCGACCTGGACACGAGCTCCTACGAGCAGTACTTC.

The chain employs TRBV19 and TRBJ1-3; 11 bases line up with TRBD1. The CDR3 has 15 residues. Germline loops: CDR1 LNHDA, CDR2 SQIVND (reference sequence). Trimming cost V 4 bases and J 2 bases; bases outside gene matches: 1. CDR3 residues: CASSKGQGAGNTIYF. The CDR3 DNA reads TGTGCCAGTAGTAAGGGACAGGGGGCTGGAAACACCATATATTTT. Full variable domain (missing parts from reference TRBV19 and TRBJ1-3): DGGITQSPKYLFRKEGQNVTLSCEQNLNHDAMYWYRQDPGQGLRLIYYSQIVNDFQKGDIAEGYSVSREKKESFPLTVTSAQKNPTAFYLCASSKGQGAGNTIYFGEGSWLTVV.

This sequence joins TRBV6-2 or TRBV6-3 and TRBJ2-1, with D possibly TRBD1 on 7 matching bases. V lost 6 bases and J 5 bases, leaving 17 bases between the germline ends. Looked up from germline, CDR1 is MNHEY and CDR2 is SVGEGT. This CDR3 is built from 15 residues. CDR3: CASSPYQGGHNEQFF. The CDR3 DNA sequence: TGTGCCAGCAGCCCATATCAGGGGGGTCACAATGAGCAGTTCTTC.

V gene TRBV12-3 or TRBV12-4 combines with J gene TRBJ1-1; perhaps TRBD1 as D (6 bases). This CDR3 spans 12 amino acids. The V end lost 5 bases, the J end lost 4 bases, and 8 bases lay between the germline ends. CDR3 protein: CASSDRITEAFF. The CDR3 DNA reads TGTGCCAGCAGTGACAGGATCACTGAAGCTTTCTTT.

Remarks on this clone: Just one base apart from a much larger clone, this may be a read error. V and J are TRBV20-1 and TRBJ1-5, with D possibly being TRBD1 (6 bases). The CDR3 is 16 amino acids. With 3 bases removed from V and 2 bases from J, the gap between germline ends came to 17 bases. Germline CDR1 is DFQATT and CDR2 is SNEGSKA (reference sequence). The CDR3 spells CSASGAGGGGNQPQHF. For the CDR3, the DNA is TGCAGTGCTAGTGGCGCGGGGGGCGGGGGCAATCAGCCCCAGCATTTT.

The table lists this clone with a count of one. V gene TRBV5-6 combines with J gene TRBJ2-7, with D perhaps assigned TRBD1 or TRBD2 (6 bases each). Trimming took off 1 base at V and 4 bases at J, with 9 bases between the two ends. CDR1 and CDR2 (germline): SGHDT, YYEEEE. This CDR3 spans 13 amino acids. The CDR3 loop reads CASSLRGLYEQYF. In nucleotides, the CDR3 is TGTGCCAGCAGCTTGCGGGGGCTGTACGAGCAGTACTTC.

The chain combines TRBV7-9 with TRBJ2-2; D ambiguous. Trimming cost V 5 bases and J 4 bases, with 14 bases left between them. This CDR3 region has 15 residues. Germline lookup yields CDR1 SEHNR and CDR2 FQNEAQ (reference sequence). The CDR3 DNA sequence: TGTGCCAGCAGCCCTGGACGGTCAGTCACCGGGGAGCTGTTTTTT. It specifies CASSPGRSVTGELFF.

In DNA, the CDR3 is TGTGCCAGCACCGGGGTCACTAGCGGGGATTACAATGAGCAGTTCTTC. Residues: CASTGVTSGDYNEQFF. The rearrangement uses TRBV28 and TRBJ2-1, with 10 bases that match TRBD2. This CDR3 is built from 16 residues. Germline trimming cut 7 bases from V and 4 bases from J; bases unmatched to any gene: 10. The germline V gene encodes CDR1 MDHEN and CDR2 SYDVKM.

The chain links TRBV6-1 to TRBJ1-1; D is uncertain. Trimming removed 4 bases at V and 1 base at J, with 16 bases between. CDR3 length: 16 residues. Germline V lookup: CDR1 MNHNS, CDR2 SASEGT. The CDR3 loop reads CASSGVILGPNTEAFF. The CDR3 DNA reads TGTGCCAGCAGTGGCGTCATACTTGGCCCGAACACTGAAGCTTTCTTT.

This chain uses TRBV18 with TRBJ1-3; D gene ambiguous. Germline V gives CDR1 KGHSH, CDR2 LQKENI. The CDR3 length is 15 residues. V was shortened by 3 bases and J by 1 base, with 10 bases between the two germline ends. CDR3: CASSPSEGSGNTIYF. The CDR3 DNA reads TGTGCCAGCTCACCCTCGGAGGGTTCTGGAAACACCATATATTTT.